The 8 T cell receptor beta chains listed next were all sequenced from one sample in a study of T cells in Graves' hyperthyroidism and ophthalmopathy. TCR beta CDR3 region amplification was performed from RNA transcripts. HTBI primers were the set used in a first-round RT-PCR of the TCR CDR3. TCRdb reanalysed the multiplex PCR reads using MiXCR and keeps one entry per CDR3 protein. In the table there are 800,000 or so distinct CDR3 sequences, around 38% of which are singletons. Sample: blood. These receptors were taken from a man aged 18 to 35 with Graves' hyperthyroidism.

This clonotype has a handful of counts. The chain has TRBV5-6 and TRBJ1-1; no reliable D call. Trimming removed 0 bases from V and 6 bases from J, with 15 bases in between. CDR3 size: 15 residues. Germline loops: CDR1 SGHDT, CDR2 YYEEEE. The CDR3, as DNA: TGTGCCAGCAGCTTGGCTCGGTGGGATATCGCTGAAGCTTTCTTT. Protein: CASSLARWDIAEAFF.

The V gene is TRBV20-1, the J gene TRBJ2-7; possibly TRBD2 for D (5 bases). CDR3 length: 15 residues. Trimming removed 6 bases at V and 0 bases at J, with 18 bases between. Germline values: CDR1 DFQATT, CDR2 SNEGSKA (reference sequence). The CDR3 bases are TGCAGTGCCGCCGCTACTAGTTCACCCTCCTACGAGCAGTACTTC. Its translation: CSAAATSSPSYEQYF.

The J gene is TRBJ1-1, the V gene TRBV10-3, with D maybe TRBD1 (6 bases). The length of the CDR3 is 14 residues. V was trimmed by 10 bases and J by 3 bases, leaving 18 bases between them. CDR1 is ENHRY, CDR2 SYGVKD, per germline. The DNA of the CDR3 is TGTGCCAGCAACCCGACAGGCGGAGACACTGAAGCTTTCTTT. Translated, it gives CASNPTGGDTEAFF.

This sequence joins TRBV29-1 and TRBJ1-1, with D unclear. The CDR3 is 12 amino acids. The V gene's germline CDR1 is SQVTM and CDR2 ANQGSEA. Between the trimmed V and J ends, which lost 8 bases and 4 bases, there was a span of 14 bases. CDR3 sequence: CSTLSFGTEAFF. The CDR3 bases are TGCAGCACCCTATCTTTCGGCACTGAAGCTTTCTTT.

The chain is built from TRBV12-3 or TRBV12-4 and TRBJ1-1, with D perhaps TRBD1 (5 bases). This CDR3 is 16 amino acids long. V was shortened by 2 bases and J by 3 bases, with 16 bases between the two germline ends. Written as DNA, the CDR3 is TGTGCCAGCAGTTTATGGGGCCCCGCGGGGGACACTGAAGCTTTCTTT. Amino acid sequence: CASSLWGPAGDTEAFF.

Only one count was recorded for this clonotype. A much larger clone differs by one base, so this may be a read error. The J gene is TRBJ1-6, the V gene TRBV9; tentative D call: TRBD1 (6 bases). Germline lookup yields CDR1 SGDLS and CDR2 YYNGEE. This CDR3 spans 14 amino acids. The chain's CDR3 is CASSPGQYNSPPHF. The CDR3 DNA reads as TGTGCCAGCAGCCCCGGACAGTATAATTCACCCCCCCACTTT. Supplemented by reference TRBV9 and TRBJ1-6, the full variable domain reads DSGVTQTPKHLITATGQRVTLRCSPRSGDLSVYWYQQSLDQGLQFLIQYYNGEERAKGNILERFSAQQFPDLHSELNLSSLELGDSALYFCASSPGQYNSPPHFGNGTRLTVT.

The chain couples TRBV7-2 to TRBJ2-7, with 9 bases lining up with TRBD2. Trimming cost V 1 base and J 5 bases; bases outside gene matches: 6. Germline loops: CDR1 SGHTA, CDR2 FQGNSA. There are 15 residues in the CDR3. The CDR3 nucleotides are TGTGCCAGCAGCTTAGGGGGGACTAGCTTCAACGAGCAGTACTTC. Translated, it gives CASSLGGTSFNEQYF.

The chain uses TRBV12-3 or TRBV12-4 and TRBJ1-5; 7 bases map to TRBD1. The length of the CDR3 is 14 residues. The junction had 5 bases not matched to a gene; V was cut back by 5 bases and J by 4 bases. CDR3 loop: CASSTGTENQPQHF. The CDR3 bases are TGTGCCAGCAGTACAGGGACAGAGAATCAGCCCCAGCATTTT.